These 30 T cell receptor beta chains share one sample of origin, sequenced in a study of response to subunit inactivated influenza vaccine. MiXCR, run by TCRdb on the RT-PCR reads, gives a single entry per CDR3 protein. The repertoire includes 500,000 or so distinct CDR3 sequences, approximately 10% of them detected once, and more than 10% sits in the top ten. The sequencing here drew on PBMCs from blood, taken more than 35 days after vaccination. Source of these receptors: a man aged 50 or older who received an inactivated influenza vaccine.

The gene calls are TRBV2 and TRBJ2-7, with a possible D match to TRBD1 (6 bases). V lost 7 bases to trimming and J lost 4 bases, with 14 bases between them. Germline CDR1 and CDR2: SNHLY and FYNNEI. The CDR3 loop spans 13 amino acids. CDR3 loop: CASKRLGAYEQYF. DNA for the CDR3: TGTGCCAGCAAGAGGCTGGGGGCGTACGAGCAGTACTTC.

As concerns this clonotype: A single base separates this from a much larger clone, so it may be a read error. V gene TRBV20-1 combines with J gene TRBJ2-7; D unclear. CDR1 is DFQATT and CDR2 is SNEGSKA in the germline V gene (reference sequence). V was shortened by 3 bases and J by 0 bases, with 3 bases between the two germline ends. The length of the CDR3 is 11 residues. The CDR3, as DNA: TGCAGTGCTAGCGACTCCTACGAGCAGTACTTC. Encoded protein: CSASDSYEQYF.

This clonotype appeared a few times. The V call is TRBV5-1, the J call TRBJ2-3, with D perhaps matching TRBD1 (6 bases). The CDR3 extends over 15 amino acids. Trimming pared 4 bases from V and 1 base from J, leaving 13 bases between. Germline-derived CDR1 and CDR2 are SGHRS and YFSETQ. CDR3 residues: CASSARGSRTDTQYF. In DNA form, the CDR3 reads TGCGCCAGCAGCGCGAGGGGGTCTCGCACAGATACGCAGTATTTT.

This sequence joins TRBV7-9 and TRBJ2-1; a possible D gene is TRBD1 (5 bases). The CDR3 runs to 14 residues. Germline assignment: CDR1 SEHNR and CDR2 FQNEAQ (reference sequence). The germline V and J ends were trimmed by 5 bases and 4 bases, with 12 bases remaining between them. This CDR3 is CASSVDSSYNEQFF. The CDR3 coding sequence is TGTGCCAGCAGCGTTGACAGTTCGTACAATGAGCAGTTCTTC.

This clonotype was seen only a few times. This rearrangement joins TRBV11-2 to TRBJ2-3; 9 bases match TRBD1. The ends lost 5 bases at V and 2 bases at J; junction bases unmatched: 8. Looked up from germline, CDR1 is SGHAT and CDR2 is FQNNGV. The CDR3 extends over 16 amino acids. As DNA, the CDR3 is TGTGCCAGCAGCCAGACGACAGGGGGTCTCACAGATACGCAGTATTTT. Its translation: CASSQTTGGLTDTQYF.

The genes are TRBV11-2 and TRBJ2-7; 12 bases agree with TRBD2. CDR3 size: 17 residues. Germline CDR1 reads SGHAT; CDR2 reads FQNNGV. With V trimmed by 2 bases and J by 0 bases, 5 bases remained unmatched. The CDR3 DNA follows: TGTGCCAGCAGCTTAATGCCGGGACTAGCGGGCTCCTACGAGCAGTACTTC. It translates to CASSLMPGLAGSYEQYF.

CDR3 residues: CASSFSGTGELFF. The CDR3, as DNA: TGTGCCAGCAGCTTTAGCGGGACCGGGGAGCTGTTTTTT. The chain links TRBV14 to TRBJ2-2; the match to TRBD2 covers 7 bases. The V and J ends lost 5 bases and 5 bases, in that order; junction bases with no gene match: 2. There are 13 residues in the CDR3. From germline, CDR1 is SGHDN and CDR2 FVKESK.

This chain uses TRBV9 with TRBJ1-2; 10 bases fit TRBD1. CDR3 size: 16 residues. Germline V CDR1 and CDR2: SGDLS, YYNGEE. Trimming took 4 bases from V and 4 from J; bases not matched to a gene: 10. CDR3 DNA: TGTGCCAGCAGCCCATCCTTGACAGGGGGCGCCTATGGCTACACCTTC. It specifies CASSPSLTGGAYGYTF.

The chain recombines TRBV10-3 with TRBJ1-3, with D possibly matching TRBD1 (5 bases). V was pared by 2 bases and J by 3 bases, with 8 bases between. Germline CDR1 is ENHRY and CDR2 is SYGVKD. The CDR3 covers 14 residues. The CDR3 sequence is CAISELTVGNTIYF. The CDR3 region has the DNA TGTGCCATCAGTGAGCTGACAGTTGGAAACACCATATATTTT.

This clonotype came up a few times. CDR3 coding DNA: TGTGCCAGCAGTCGAACAGGGGCAGATACGCAGTATTTT. Residues: CASSRTGADTQYF. The chain carries TRBV6-4 and TRBJ2-3; TRBD1 matches at 7 bases. Germline loops: CDR1 MRHNA, CDR2 SNTAGT. Trimming at V came to 5 bases and at J to 4 bases, leaving 3 bases not matched to a gene. The CDR3 runs to 13 residues.

This clonotype occurred a few times. The chain is built from TRBV4-3 and TRBJ2-1; possible D gene TRBD1, 6 bases. Between the trimmed V and J ends, which lost 3 bases and 9 bases, there was a span of 15 bases. The germline V gene has CDR1 LGHNA and CDR2 YSLEER. The CDR3 runs to 14 residues. The CDR3 bases are TGCGCCAGCAGCCAGTACCTGCTAGGGGGTGAGCAGTTCTTC. It codes for CASSQYLLGGEQFF.

In its sample, this clonotype was seen many times. The CDR3 DNA sequence: TGCAGTGCTAGGGGGCTCGGGGAGCTGTTTTTT. It codes for CSARGLGELFF. This chain connects TRBV20-1 to TRBJ2-2; a possible D gene is TRBD1 (5 bases). The CDR3 contains 11 residues. Germline V gene lookup returns CDR1 DFQATT and CDR2 SNEGSKA (reference sequence). The V end lost 3 bases, the J end lost 7 bases, and 6 bases lay between the germline ends.

In its sample, this clonotype was seen a few times. The V gene is TRBV19, the J gene TRBJ2-7; 10 bases are shared with TRBD1. Trimming cost V 3 bases and J 2 bases; bases outside gene matches: 4. The CDR3 has 15 residues. The V gene's germline CDR1 is LNHDA and CDR2 SQIVND (reference sequence). CDR3 nucleotide sequence: TGTGCCAGTAGTATGGTGGGGACAGGGGCCTACGAGCAGTACTTC. This encodes CASSMVGTGAYEQYF.

V gene TRBV10-3 combines with J gene TRBJ2-5; the D gene could be TRBD1 or TRBD2 (5 bases each). This CDR3 region has 12 residues. V was shortened by 8 bases and J by 2 bases, with 9 bases between the two germline ends. Germline V gives CDR1 ENHRY, CDR2 SYGVKD. CDR3 nucleotides: TGTGCCATCGGGACGGAGCAAGAGACCCAGTACTTC. This sequence encodes CAIGTEQETQYF.

This clonotype was seen at least ten times. The V and J genes are TRBV29-1 and TRBJ1-1; no definite D call. The germline V gene encodes CDR1 SQVTM and CDR2 ANQGSEA. The V gene lost 7 bases and the J gene lost 0 bases, with 9 bases spanning the gap. There are 12 residues in the CDR3. CDR3 coding DNA: TGCAGCGCCCAGGAGCTGAACACTGAAGCTTTCTTT. This encodes CSAQELNTEAFF.

The V gene is TRBV7-2, the J gene TRBJ1-1; 7 bases map to TRBD1. The ends lost 7 bases at V and 1 base at J; junction bases unmatched: 9. The germline CDR1 and CDR2 sequences are SGHTA and FQGNSA. The CDR3 extends over 15 amino acids. In DNA form, the CDR3 reads TGTGCCAGCATACCCCTTGGGACAGAGAACACTGAAGCTTTCTTT. Translating it yields CASIPLGTENTEAFF. Supplemented by reference TRBV7-2 and TRBJ1-1, the full variable domain reads GAGVSQSPSNKVTEKGKDVELRCDPISGHTALYWYRQSLGQGLEFLIYFQGNSAPDKSGLPSDRFSAERTGGSVSTLTIQRTQQEDSAVYLCASIPLGTENTEAFFGQGTRLTVV.

The genes are TRBV11-2 and TRBJ2-5, with D possibly being TRBD1 (6 bases). CDR3 size: 16 residues. V was trimmed by 6 bases and J by 4 bases, leaving 21 bases between them. Germline V gives CDR1 SGHAT, CDR2 FQNNGV. The CDR3 DNA reads TGTGCCAGCAGACTAGGTCGCGGACAGAGAGTAGAGACCCAGTACTTC. Translation: CASRLGRGQRVETQYF.

This clonotype was detected ten times or more. V usage is TRBV29-1 and J usage is TRBJ1-1; 8 nucleotides line up with TRBD1. The CDR3 has 12 residues. After removal of 4 bases from V and 4 bases from J, the junction contained 2 bases not matched to a gene. Germline loops: CDR1 SQVTM, CDR2 ANQGSEA. CDR3 coding DNA: TGCAGCGTTGTAACAGGGGGCACTGAAGCTTTCTTT. This codes for CSVVTGGTEAFF.

This clonotype occurred many times. The chain uses TRBV5-6 and TRBJ2-1; D is possibly TRBD1 (6 bases). Germline loops: CDR1 SGHDT, CDR2 YYEEEE. V was pared by 4 bases and J by 0 bases, with 11 bases between. The CDR3 is 15 residues long. The CDR3 here is CASSPGHLSYNEQFF. DNA of the CDR3: TGTGCCAGCAGCCCGGGACATCTCTCCTACAATGAGCAGTTCTTC. Looking up the rest from reference TRBV5-6 and TRBJ2-1 gives the full variable domain: DAGVTQSPTHLIKTRGQQVTLRCSPKSGHDTVSWYQQALGQGPQFIFQYYEEEERQRGNFPDRFSGHQFPNYSSELNVNALLLGDSALYLCASSPGHLSYNEQFFGPGTRLTVL.

This clonotype was detected many times. The V call is TRBV29-1, the J call TRBJ1-5; 8 bases are shared with TRBD1. The CDR3 length is 14 residues. Germline CDR1 and CDR2: SQVTM and ANQGSEA. V lost 6 bases and J lost 5; bases outside the gene matches: 9. CDR3 in DNA: TGCAGCGTAGCCCAGGGGGCTCTGGATCAGCCCCAGCATTTT. This gives the protein CSVAQGALDQPQHF.

This clonotype was seen a handful of times. This rearrangement joins TRBV27 to TRBJ2-7; D is unresolved. Germline V gives CDR1 MNHEY, CDR2 SMNVEV (reference sequence). This CDR3 contains 13 residues. Trimming pared 3 bases from V and 4 bases from J, leaving 10 bases between. This CDR3 reads CASSFNTAYEQYF. CDR3 bases: TGTGCCAGCAGTTTCAACACCGCTTACGAGCAGTACTTC.

This clonotype occurred many times. The chain recombines TRBV12-3 or TRBV12-4 with TRBJ2-2; D not certain. V lost 5 bases to trimming and J lost 4 bases, with 11 bases between them. CDR3 size: 14 residues. The CDR3 coding sequence is TGTGCCAGCAGTATAGGGATGTCCACCGGGGAGCTGTTTTTT. Its protein is CASSIGMSTGELFF.

This clonotype was detected only a few times. The CDR3 DNA follows: TGTGCCAGCAGTTCAAGGACAGGGCCGGTCAATGAGCAGTTCTTC. Translated, it gives CASSSRTGPVNEQFF. The V gene is TRBV28, the J gene TRBJ2-1; 8 bases align to TRBD1. There are 15 residues in the CDR3. Germline values: CDR1 MDHEN, CDR2 SYDVKM. J gave up 6 bases and V 4 bases, and 8 bases lay outside the gene matches.

V gene TRBV7-4 combines with J gene TRBJ2-2; 7 bases align to TRBD1. The CDR3 extends over 14 amino acids. Germline CDR1 SGHVT, CDR2 SQSDAQ. Unmatched junction bases numbered 4, after V lost 4 bases and J lost 5 bases. As DNA, the CDR3 is TGTGCCAGCAGCTCGACAGGGAAGACCGGGGAGCTGTTTTTT. It is translated as CASSSTGKTGELFF.

As regards this clonotype: Compared with germline, one end of the junction differs, possibly owing to a read error. Here the CDR3 reads CPSSLRTGQSYEQYF. The CDR3 DNA is TGTCCCAGCAGCCTAAGGACGGGGCAATCCTACGAGCAGTACTTC. The chain joins TRBV4-2 to TRBJ2-7; D tentatively reads TRBD1 or TRBD2 (5 bases each). The CDR3 loop spans 15 amino acids. The germline gives CDR1 LGHNA, CDR2 YNFKEQ.

The V call is TRBV11-2, the J call TRBJ2-7, with 14 bases aligning to TRBD2. This CDR3 is built from 18 residues. The germline V gene encodes CDR1 SGHAT and CDR2 FQNNGV. V shed 5 bases and J 6 bases; nucleotides not matched to a gene: 15. The CDR3 nucleotides read TGTGCCAGCAGCCAGGGACTAGCGGGAGTGGGGTTTTTGAGCGAGCAGTACTTC. Its protein product is CASSQGLAGVGFLSEQYF.

This clonotype was picked up many times. The V gene is TRBV20-1, the J gene TRBJ1-6; D is ambiguous. The CDR3 spans 14 residues. V was pared by 1 base and J by 9 bases, with 13 bases between. CDR1 DFQATT and CDR2 SNEGSKA come from the germline V gene (reference sequence). The CDR3 loop is CSARVSDGPSPLHF. Written as DNA, the CDR3 is TGCAGTGCTAGAGTTAGTGACGGGCCTTCACCCCTCCACTTT.

This clonotype was detected a few times. The chain joins TRBV2 to TRBJ2-1; 12 nucleotides agree with TRBD1. The CDR3 loop spans 14 amino acids. Germline V gives CDR1 SNHLY, CDR2 FYNNEI. V gave up 10 bases and J gave up 8 bases; unmatched junction bases: 9. In nucleotides, the CDR3 is TGTGCCACCTCTCGGGGACAGGGGGCGCATGAGCAGTTCTTC. Protein product: CATSRGQGAHEQFF.

This clonotype was seen ten or more times. CDR3 in amino acids: CASTQIGEGSYNEQFF. In DNA, the CDR3 is TGTGCCAGCACCCAAATCGGGGAGGGCTCCTACAATGAGCAGTTCTTC. The chain is built from TRBV7-2 and TRBJ2-1; 7 bases agree with TRBD2. The CDR3 is 16 residues long. Germline-derived CDR1 and CDR2 are SGHTA and FQGNSA. V gave up 7 bases and J gave up 0 bases; unmatched junction bases: 9.

In its sample, this clonotype was seen a few times. The J gene is TRBJ2-3, the V gene TRBV21-1; the listed D gene, TRBD2, was not tested against the DNA. TRBV21-1 is designated a pseudogene. The CDR3 runs 16 residues. Here the CDR3 reads CASSRLAVTSTDTQYF. The CDR3 DNA is TGTGCCAGCAGCCGTTTAGCGGTTACTAGCACAGATACGCAGTATTTT.